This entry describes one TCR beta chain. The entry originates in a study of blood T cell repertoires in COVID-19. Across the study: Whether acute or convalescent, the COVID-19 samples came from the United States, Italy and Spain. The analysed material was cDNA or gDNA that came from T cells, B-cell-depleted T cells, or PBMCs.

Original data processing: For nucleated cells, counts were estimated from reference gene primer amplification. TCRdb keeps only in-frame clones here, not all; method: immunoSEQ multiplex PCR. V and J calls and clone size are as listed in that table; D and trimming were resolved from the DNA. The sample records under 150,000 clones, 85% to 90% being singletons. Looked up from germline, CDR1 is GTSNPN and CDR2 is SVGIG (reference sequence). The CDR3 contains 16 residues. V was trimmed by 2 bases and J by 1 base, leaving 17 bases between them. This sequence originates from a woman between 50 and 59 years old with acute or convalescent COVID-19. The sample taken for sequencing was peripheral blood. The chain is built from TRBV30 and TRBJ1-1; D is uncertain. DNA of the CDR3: TGTGCCTGGAGTTCTAGGTATTTCGATGAGAACACTGAAGCTTTCTTT. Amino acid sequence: CAWSSRYFDENTEAFF.